These T cell receptor beta chains were read from a single sample in a study of T cells in Graves' hyperthyroidism and ophthalmopathy. TCRdb redid the calling of the multiplex PCR reads with MiXCR, one entry per CDR3 protein. The sample consists of 350,000 or so distinct CDR3 sequences, around a sixth of them appearing once. The specimen sequenced was blood. The source is a woman between 45 and 60 years old with Graves' hyperthyroidism. CDR3s include the opening cysteine and the closing phenylalanine or tryptophan. The order of the fields is V gene, clone size, D gene, J gene, CDR3 DNA, CDR3 protein. A D gene is named only where the DNA matches it firmly. Only part of the rows carry a size: once, few, many, or a class if the clone is expanded.

V: TRBV12-5; size: few; D: TRBD1; J: TRBJ2-3; DNA: TGTGCTAGTGGTCAAACGGGACAGGGCCGAGATACGCAGTATTTT; CDR3: CASGQTGQGRDTQYF
V: TRBV29-1; size: NA; D: NA; J: TRBJ2-2; DNA: TGCAGCGTTGTTCGCGGGCCCACCGGGGAGCTGTTTTTT; CDR3: CSVVRGPTGELFF
V: TRBV20-1; size: NA; D: TRBD2; J: TRBJ2-7; DNA: TGCAGTGCCCGCCGGGGAGGGAGGGCAGCCTACGAGCAGTACTTC; CDR3: CSARRGGRAAYEQYF
V: TRBV27; size: few; D: NA; J: TRBJ2-2; DNA: TGTGCCAGCAGCCCTTACCCATTACACCTCCCCGGGGAGCTGTTTTTT; CDR3: CASSPYPLHLPGELFF
V: TRBV7-2; size: few; D: NA; J: TRBJ1-4; DNA: TGTGCCAGCAGCAAGGGACGGGCAACTAATGAAAAACTGTTTTTT; CDR3: CASSKGRATNEKLFF
V: TRBV4-1; size: few; D: TRBD2; J: TRBJ2-7; DNA: TGCGCCAGCAGCAGCCCGGGGGGAAGGGGCTACGAGCAGTACTTC; CDR3: CASSSPGGRGYEQYF
V: TRBV7-9; size: NA; D: NA; J: TRBJ1-1; DNA: TGTGCCACTGTAATGGGTGAAGCTTTCTTT; CDR3: CATVMGEAFF
V: TRBV20-1; size: many; D: NA; J: TRBJ2-5; DNA: TGCAGTGCTTGTGGGGAAGGGCAAGAGACCCAGTACTTC; CDR3: CSACGEGQETQYF
V: TRBV2; size: many; D: TRBD1; J: TRBJ1-1; DNA: TGTGCCAGCAGGAGCCTGGGACAGGGGGTAATGAACACTGAAGCTTTCTTT; CDR3: CASRSLGQGVMNTEAFF
V: TRBV3-1; size: few; D: NA; J: TRBJ2-3; DNA: TGTGCCAGCAGCCTTGACAACACAGATACGCAGTATTTT; CDR3: CASSLDNTDTQYF